The rows below give T cell receptor beta chains drawn from one sample of a study of T-cell reconstitution after alpha-beta-depleted transplantation in children. TCRdb called the PCR reads again in MiXCR, with one record for every CDR3 protein. The data show hundreds of thousands of distinct CDR3 sequences, 16% seen once. Sequences were derived from PBMCs from the stem cell graft donor, sampled from the stem cell graft. Receptors were obtained from a human donor who donated a stem cell graft to a child with acute myeloid leukemia. The CDR3 runs from the conserved cysteine through the conserved F or W. The D gene is left open where the match is weak. Size tells how often a clone was seen (once, few, many) or the class of an expanded clone, and some rows leave it out.

18	TRBJ1-1	TRBD1	TRBV6-5	many	CASSYPTGTGGAGTEAFF	TGTGCCAGCAGTTACCCAACCGGAACAGGGGGCGCCGGCACTGAAGCTTTCTTT
14	TRBJ2-1	TRBD2	TRBV28	few	CASSLRLGGNEQFF	TGTGCCAGCAGTTTAAGGTTGGGGGGGAATGAGCAGTTCTTC
16	TRBJ1-1	.	TRBV7-9	few	CASSHRQAGLNTEAFF	TGTGCCAGCAGCCACCGACAGGCGGGACTGAACACTGAAGCTTTCTTT
14	TRBJ2-2	.	TRBV7-9	.	CAGSVGENTGELFF	TGTGCCGGGTCGGTCGGCGAGAACACCGGGGAGCTGTTTTTT
15	TRBJ2-1	.	TRBV7-3	.	CASSLGAGANNEQFF	TGTGCCAGCAGCTTGGGTGCGGGGGCCAACAATGAGCAGTTCTTC
14	TRBJ1-5	TRBD1	TRBV29-1	many	CSVVDRGGNQPQHF	TGCAGCGTTGTGGACAGGGGTGGCAATCAGCCCCAGCATTTT
14	TRBJ2-3	TRBD2	TRBV20-1	many	CSALPLAGVNTQYF	TGCAGTGCCCTACCTCTAGCGGGGGTAAATACGCAGTATTTT
13	TRBJ1-6	.	TRBV7-3	.	CASSSREDSPLHF	TGTGCCAGCAGCTCCCGTGAGGATTCACCCCTCCACTTT
15	TRBJ1-2	TRBD1	TRBV20-1	.	CSAGEVGQSNYGYTF	TGCAGTGCTGGAGAGGTGGGACAGTCTAACTATGGCTACACCTTC
16	TRBJ2-5	.	TRBV28	.	CASNPRVTGSRETQYF	TGTGCCAGCAACCCTAGGGTTACAGGGTCTAGGGAGACCCAGTACTTC
11	TRBJ1-2	.	TRBV12-3/TRBV12-4	few	CASSIGVGYTF	TGTGCCAGCAGTATCGGGGTAGGCTACACCTTC
23	TRBJ1-2	.	TRBV3-1	.	CASSQLTSKPWDPGDVLEYGYTF	TGTGCCAGCAGCCAACTAACGAGTAAACCGTGGGACCCAGGGGACGTTCTGGAGTATGGCTACACCTTC
14	TRBJ2-5	.	TRBV5-6	few	CASSQGWGQETQYF	TGTGCCAGCAGCCAGGGATGGGGCCAAGAGACCCAGTACTTC
14	TRBJ2-7	.	TRBV20-1	few	CSARDVWGSYEQYF	TGCAGTGCTAGAGATGTTTGGGGTTCCTACGAGCAGTACTTC
16	TRBJ2-7	.	TRBV7-2	many	CASSLMWQGSINEQYF	TGTGCCAGCAGCTTAATGTGGCAGGGATCTATCAACGAGCAGTACTTC
13	TRBJ1-1	.	TRBV27	few	CASMDGFFAEAFF	TGTGCCAGCATGGACGGGTTTTTCGCTGAAGCTTTCTTT
13	TRBJ1-1	.	TRBV5-1	few	CASSLDSGTEAFF	TGCGCCAGCAGCTTGGATTCAGGGACTGAAGCTTTCTTT
15	TRBJ1-1	TRBD1	TRBV20-1	many	CSDRGRKWMNTEAFF	TGCAGTGACAGGGGTCGAAAATGGATGAACACTGAAGCTTTCTTT
13	TRBJ2-5	.	TRBV5-1	.	CASSYREIETQHF	TGCGCCAGCAGCTACAGGGAGATAGAGACCCAGCACTTC
14	TRBJ1-6	.	TRBV20-1	many	CSASYGLRGSPLHF	TGCAGTGCTAGCTACGGCCTGCGGGGTTCACCCCTCCACTTT
14	TRBJ2-1	.	TRBV12-5	once	CASGPPTSYNEQFF	TGTGCTAGTGGTCCCCCCACATCCTACAATGAGCAGTTCTTC
14	TRBJ1-6	.	TRBV12-3/TRBV12-4	few	CASTDRFYNSPLHF	TGTGCCAGCACCGACAGATTTTATAATTCACCCCTCCACTTT
14	TRBJ1-1	.	TRBV7-8	.	CASSLVPLDTEAFF	TGTGCCAGCAGCTTAGTTCCTCTGGACACTGAAGCTTTCTTT
16	TRBJ1-6	.	TRBV5-1	many	CASSLEQTFRGSPLHF	TGCGCCAGCAGCTTGGAACAGACTTTTCGGGGTTCACCCCTCCACTTT
16	TRBJ1-4	TRBD1	TRBV6-5	.	CASSYAGTGIGEKLFF	TGTGCCAGCAGTTACGCCGGGACAGGGATAGGTGAAAAACTGTTTTTT
12	TRBJ2-7	.	TRBV12-3/TRBV12-4	many	CASRTGTYEQYF	TGTGCCAGCAGAACCGGGACCTACGAGCAGTACTTC
11	TRBJ2-5	.	TRBV20-1	many	CSALRGETQYF	TGCAGTGCTCTTCGGGGAGAGACCCAGTACTTC
16	TRBJ2-3	.	TRBV11-1	.	CASSLTGMPAEHTQYF	TGTGCCAGCAGCCTCACAGGGATGCCCGCCGAGCATACGCAGTATTTT
12	TRBJ1-2	.	TRBV7-2	many	CASSANRAGYTF	TGTGCCAGCAGCGCGAACAGGGCTGGCTACACCTTC
14	TRBJ1-1	.	TRBV7-2	.	CASSLEVPNSEAFF	TGTGCCAGCAGCTTAGAGGTTCCCAACTCTGAAGCTTTCTTT
16	TRBJ2-5	.	TRBV20-1	many	CSARPLLGGAGETQYF	TGCAGTGCTCGCCCCCTACTAGGGGGGGCGGGGGAGACCCAGTACTTC
14	TRBJ1-2	TRBD1	TRBV7-9	few	CASSSTGPDYGYTF	TGTGCCAGCAGCTCGACAGGGCCCGACTATGGCTACACCTTC
15	TRBJ2-5	.	TRBV25-1	few	CASSESQGGSETQYF	TGTGCCAGCAGTGAATCTCAGGGCGGGTCTGAGACCCAGTACTTC
14	TRBJ2-1	.	TRBV20-1	.	CCFSGHSSYNEQFF	TGCTGCTTCTCGGGCCATAGCTCCTACAATGAGCAGTTCTTC
15	TRBJ2-3	.	TRBV20-1	many	CSARLPGAETDTQYF	TGCAGTGCTAGATTACCAGGGGCAGAGACAGATACGCAGTATTTT
13	TRBJ1-2	.	TRBV12-3/TRBV12-4	many	CASSLTTTGGYTF	TGTGCCAGCAGTTTAACAACCACCGGAGGCTACACCTTC
14	TRBJ2-3	.	TRBV7-9	.	CASSLTTTADTQYF	TGTGCCAGCAGCCTAACGACCACGGCTGATACGCAGTATTTT
16	TRBJ1-3	TRBD1	TRBV6-1	.	CASSPPRTGSRNTIYF	TGTGCCAGCAGCCCCCCCAGGACAGGGTCGCGAAACACCATATATTTT
16	TRBJ1-5	TRBD1	TRBV7-9	few	CASSFSGTDVNQPQHF	TGTGCCAGCAGCTTCTCCGGGACAGATGTCAATCAGCCCCAGCATTTT
12	TRBJ1-1	.	TRBV20-1	few	CSPLQGNTEAFF	TGCAGTCCACTCCAGGGGAACACTGAAGCTTTCTTT
13	TRBJ2-5	.	TRBV20-1	many	CSGPGPHKGTQYF	TGCAGTGGGCCGGGACCCCACAAAGGGACCCAGTACTTC
13	TRBJ2-1	.	TRBV20-1	.	CSASQVAVNEQFF	TGCAGTGCTAGCCAGGTGGCTGTCAATGAGCAGTTCTTC
16	TRBJ1-1	.	TRBV7-2	.	CASSPVGSGGGPEAFF	TGTGCCAGCAGCCCGGTGGGGTCCGGGGGCGGGCCTGAAGCTTTCTTT
15	TRBJ1-1	.	TRBV6-5	.	CASSYSPGSGPEAFF	TGTGCCAGCAGTTACTCGCCCGGCTCGGGCCCTGAAGCTTTCTTT
14	TRBJ1-1	.	TRBV5-1	.	CASSVRTANTEAFF	TGCGCCAGCAGTGTAAGGACAGCAAACACTGAAGCTTTCTTT
15	TRBJ2-3	TRBD2	TRBV12-3/TRBV12-4	.	CANAYAGGSTDTQYF	TGTGCCAACGCCTATGCGGGGGGGAGCACAGATACGCAGTATTTT
18	TRBJ2-5	.	TRBV29-1	.	CSALESGVSVRYQETQYF	TGCAGCGCCCTTGAATCAGGGGTCTCTGTCAGATACCAAGAGACCCAGTACTTC
11	TRBJ1-6	.	TRBV7-2	many	CASSLDSPLHF	TGTGCCAGCAGCTTGGACTCACCCCTCCACTTT
16	TRBJ1-1	TRBD1	TRBV19	.	CASSMPGQGAGTEAFF	TGTGCCAGTAGTATGCCGGGACAGGGGGCCGGGACTGAAGCTTTCTTT
15	TRBJ2-1	.	TRBV5-6	few	CASSLAGGGAFEQFF	TGTGCCAGCAGTCTTGCCGGAGGGGGGGCTTTTGAGCAGTTCTTC
14	TRBJ1-5	.	TRBV12-3/TRBV12-4	many	CASSLGTGLQPQHF	TGTGCCAGCAGTTTAGGAACAGGTCTGCAGCCCCAGCATTTT
16	TRBJ2-3	.	TRBV29-1	many	CSVEDAGEGLADTQYF	TGCAGCGTTGAGGACGCAGGGGAGGGTTTGGCAGATACGCAGTATTTT